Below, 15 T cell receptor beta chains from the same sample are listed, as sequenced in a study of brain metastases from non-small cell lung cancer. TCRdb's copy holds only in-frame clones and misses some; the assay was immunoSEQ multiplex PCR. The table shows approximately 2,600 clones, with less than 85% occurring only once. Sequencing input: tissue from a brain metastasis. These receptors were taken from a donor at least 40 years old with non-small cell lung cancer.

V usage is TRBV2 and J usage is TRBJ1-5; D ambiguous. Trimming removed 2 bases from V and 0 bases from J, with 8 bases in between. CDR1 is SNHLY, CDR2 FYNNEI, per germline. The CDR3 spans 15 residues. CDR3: CASSETRNSNQPQHF. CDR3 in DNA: TGTGCCAGCAGTGAAACCAGAAATAGCAATCAGCCCCAGCATTTT.

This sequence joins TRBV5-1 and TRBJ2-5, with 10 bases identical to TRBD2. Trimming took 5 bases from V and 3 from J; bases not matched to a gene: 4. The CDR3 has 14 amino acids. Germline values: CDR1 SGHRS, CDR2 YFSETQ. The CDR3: CASRNSGGKETQYF. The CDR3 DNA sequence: TGCGCCAGCAGGAATAGCGGGGGGAAAGAGACCCAGTACTTC.

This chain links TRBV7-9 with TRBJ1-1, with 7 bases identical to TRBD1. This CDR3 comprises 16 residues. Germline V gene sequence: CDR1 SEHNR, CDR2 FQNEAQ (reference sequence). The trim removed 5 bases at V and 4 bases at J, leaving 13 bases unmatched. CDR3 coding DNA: TGTGCCAGCAGCCCCCACCAAACAGGGGACCCCACTGAAGCTTTCTTT. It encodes CASSPHQTGDPTEAFF.

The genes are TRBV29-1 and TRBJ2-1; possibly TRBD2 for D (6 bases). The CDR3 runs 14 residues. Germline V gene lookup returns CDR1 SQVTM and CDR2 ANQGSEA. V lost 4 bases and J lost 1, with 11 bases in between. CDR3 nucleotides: TGCAGCGTTGGAGCGGGTGGGTCCTACAATGAGCAGTTCTTC. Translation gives CSVGAGGSYNEQFF.

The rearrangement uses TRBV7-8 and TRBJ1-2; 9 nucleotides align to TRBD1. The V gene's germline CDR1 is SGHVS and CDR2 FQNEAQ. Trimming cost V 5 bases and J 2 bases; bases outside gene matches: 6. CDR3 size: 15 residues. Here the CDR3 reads CASSPGTGPNYGYTF. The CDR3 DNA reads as TGTGCCAGCAGCCCCGGGACAGGGCCCAACTATGGCTACACCTTC.

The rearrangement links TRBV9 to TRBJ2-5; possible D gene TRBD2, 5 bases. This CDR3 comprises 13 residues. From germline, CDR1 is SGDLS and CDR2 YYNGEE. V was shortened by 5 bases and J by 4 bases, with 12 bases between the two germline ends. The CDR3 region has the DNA TGTGCCAGCAGTCTAGCAGGCGGAGAGACCCAGTACTTC. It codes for CASSLAGGETQYF.

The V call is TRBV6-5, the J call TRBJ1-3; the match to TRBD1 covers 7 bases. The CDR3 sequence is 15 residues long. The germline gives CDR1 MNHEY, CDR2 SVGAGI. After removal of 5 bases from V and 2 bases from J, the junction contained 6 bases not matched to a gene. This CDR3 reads CASSPTGMAGNTIYF. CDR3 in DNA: TGTGCCAGCAGTCCGACAGGGATGGCTGGAAACACCATATATTTT.

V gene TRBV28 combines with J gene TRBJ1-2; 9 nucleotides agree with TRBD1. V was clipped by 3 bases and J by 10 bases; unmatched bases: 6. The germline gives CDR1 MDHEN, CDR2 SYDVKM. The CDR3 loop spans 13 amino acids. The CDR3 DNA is TGTGCCAGCAGTTTGGGGACAGGGTACGTCTACACCTTC. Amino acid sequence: CASSLGTGYVYTF.

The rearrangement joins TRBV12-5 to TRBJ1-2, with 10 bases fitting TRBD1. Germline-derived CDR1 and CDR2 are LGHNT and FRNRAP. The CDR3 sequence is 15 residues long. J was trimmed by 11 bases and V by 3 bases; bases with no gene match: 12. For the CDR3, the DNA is TGTGCTAGTGGTTTTTCCGACAGGGGGCCTTGGAAGTACACCTTC. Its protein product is CASGFSDRGPWKYTF.

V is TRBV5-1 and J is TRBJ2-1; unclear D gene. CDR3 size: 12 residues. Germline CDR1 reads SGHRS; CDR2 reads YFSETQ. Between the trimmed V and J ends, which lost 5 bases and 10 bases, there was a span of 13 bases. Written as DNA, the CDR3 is TGCGCCAGCAGGGAAGCTCCTAAGGAGCAGTTCTTC. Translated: CASREAPKEQFF.

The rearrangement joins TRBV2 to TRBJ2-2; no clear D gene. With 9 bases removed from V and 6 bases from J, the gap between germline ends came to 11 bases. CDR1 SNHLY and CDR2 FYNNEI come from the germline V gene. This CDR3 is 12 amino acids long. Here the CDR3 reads CASSVEPGELFF. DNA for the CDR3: TGTGCCAGTTCAGTGGAGCCCGGGGAGCTGTTTTTT.

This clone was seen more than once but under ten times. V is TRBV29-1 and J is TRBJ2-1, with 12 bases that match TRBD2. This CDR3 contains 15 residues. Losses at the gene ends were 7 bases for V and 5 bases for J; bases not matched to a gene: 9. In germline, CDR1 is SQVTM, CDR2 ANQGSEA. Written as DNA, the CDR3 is TGCAGCGCTGCCCTAGCGGGAGGGGCACACAATGAGCAGTTCTTC. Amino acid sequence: CSAALAGGAHNEQFF.

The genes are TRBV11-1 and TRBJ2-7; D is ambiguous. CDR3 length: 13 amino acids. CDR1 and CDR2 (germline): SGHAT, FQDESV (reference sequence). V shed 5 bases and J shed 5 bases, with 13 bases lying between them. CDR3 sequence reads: CASSESLPHEQYF. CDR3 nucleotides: TGTGCCAGCAGCGAGTCCCTCCCCCACGAGCAGTACTTC.

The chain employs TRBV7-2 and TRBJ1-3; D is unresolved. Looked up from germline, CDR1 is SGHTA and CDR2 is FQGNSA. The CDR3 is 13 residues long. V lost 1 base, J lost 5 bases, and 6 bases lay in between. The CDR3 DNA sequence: TGTGCCAGCAGCTTAGATGGAAGAAACACCATATATTTT. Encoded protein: CASSLDGRNTIYF.

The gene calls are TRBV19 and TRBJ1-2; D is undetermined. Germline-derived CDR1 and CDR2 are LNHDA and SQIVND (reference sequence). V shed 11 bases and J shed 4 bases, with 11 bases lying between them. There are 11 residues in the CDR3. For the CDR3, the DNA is TGTGCCTCCCAGGACGGCTATGGCTACACCTTC. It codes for CASQDGYGYTF.